The present T cell receptor (beta chain) was sequenced within a study of blood T cells in healthy people across ages. PCR was performed a second time for about 6 to 12 cycles using a sample-barcoded 5' primer and a J-beta primer mix. Each cDNA molecule carried a tag from a template-switch adaptor that contained 12 random nucleotides. TCRdb reprocessed the 5' RACE reads via MiXCR and lists one record per CDR3 protein. Of about 1.8 million distinct CDR3 sequences in the sample, around 48% were seen once. The CDR3 has 13 amino acids. J was trimmed by 10 bases and V by 6 bases; bases with no gene match: 10. Per the germline V gene, CDR1 is MNHNS and CDR2 is SASEGT.

The chain is built from TRBV6-1 and TRBJ1-1; TRBD1 matches at 8 bases. This clonotype was obtained from a woman in her thirties or forties in good health. Sequenced input: blood. CDR3 in amino acids: CASRETGGTLAFF. The CDR3 DNA sequence: TGTGCCAGCAGAGAAACAGGGGGTACGCTAGCTTTCTTT.